This T cell receptor beta chain was recorded in a study of T cells in localized non-small cell lung cancer. The study, taken as a whole, reports: Highest T cell clonality was seen in uninvolved adjacent lung, surpassing that measured in tumor. Median approximately 61 top-100 tumor clones were shared with paired adjacent lung. Owing to sequencing of a solitary tumor region, heterogeneity cannot be discounted. Among blood samples, higher T cell density accompanied longer overall survival.

V lost 8 bases, J lost 2 bases, and 8 bases stayed unmatched. Germline V gene lookup returns CDR1 WSHSY and CDR2 SAAADI. The CDR3 totals 14 residues. Remarks on this clone: Its antigen is currently unknown.

The protocol was immunoSEQ multiplex PCR, while the TCRdb copy is restricted to in-frame clones and leaves out a portion. The repertoire holds approximately 23,000 clones, roughly nine tenths seen once, with less than 15% in the top ten. This specimen was peripheral blood, taken before any cancer treatment. This receptor was identified in a male donor older than 55 with stage I lung adenocarcinoma. V and J are TRBV10-2 and TRBJ2-7; 8 positions agree with TRBD1. The CDR3 nucleotides read TGCGCCAGCTATGGACAGGGTCCCCCCTACGAGCAGTACTTC. Residues: CASYGQGPPYEQYF.